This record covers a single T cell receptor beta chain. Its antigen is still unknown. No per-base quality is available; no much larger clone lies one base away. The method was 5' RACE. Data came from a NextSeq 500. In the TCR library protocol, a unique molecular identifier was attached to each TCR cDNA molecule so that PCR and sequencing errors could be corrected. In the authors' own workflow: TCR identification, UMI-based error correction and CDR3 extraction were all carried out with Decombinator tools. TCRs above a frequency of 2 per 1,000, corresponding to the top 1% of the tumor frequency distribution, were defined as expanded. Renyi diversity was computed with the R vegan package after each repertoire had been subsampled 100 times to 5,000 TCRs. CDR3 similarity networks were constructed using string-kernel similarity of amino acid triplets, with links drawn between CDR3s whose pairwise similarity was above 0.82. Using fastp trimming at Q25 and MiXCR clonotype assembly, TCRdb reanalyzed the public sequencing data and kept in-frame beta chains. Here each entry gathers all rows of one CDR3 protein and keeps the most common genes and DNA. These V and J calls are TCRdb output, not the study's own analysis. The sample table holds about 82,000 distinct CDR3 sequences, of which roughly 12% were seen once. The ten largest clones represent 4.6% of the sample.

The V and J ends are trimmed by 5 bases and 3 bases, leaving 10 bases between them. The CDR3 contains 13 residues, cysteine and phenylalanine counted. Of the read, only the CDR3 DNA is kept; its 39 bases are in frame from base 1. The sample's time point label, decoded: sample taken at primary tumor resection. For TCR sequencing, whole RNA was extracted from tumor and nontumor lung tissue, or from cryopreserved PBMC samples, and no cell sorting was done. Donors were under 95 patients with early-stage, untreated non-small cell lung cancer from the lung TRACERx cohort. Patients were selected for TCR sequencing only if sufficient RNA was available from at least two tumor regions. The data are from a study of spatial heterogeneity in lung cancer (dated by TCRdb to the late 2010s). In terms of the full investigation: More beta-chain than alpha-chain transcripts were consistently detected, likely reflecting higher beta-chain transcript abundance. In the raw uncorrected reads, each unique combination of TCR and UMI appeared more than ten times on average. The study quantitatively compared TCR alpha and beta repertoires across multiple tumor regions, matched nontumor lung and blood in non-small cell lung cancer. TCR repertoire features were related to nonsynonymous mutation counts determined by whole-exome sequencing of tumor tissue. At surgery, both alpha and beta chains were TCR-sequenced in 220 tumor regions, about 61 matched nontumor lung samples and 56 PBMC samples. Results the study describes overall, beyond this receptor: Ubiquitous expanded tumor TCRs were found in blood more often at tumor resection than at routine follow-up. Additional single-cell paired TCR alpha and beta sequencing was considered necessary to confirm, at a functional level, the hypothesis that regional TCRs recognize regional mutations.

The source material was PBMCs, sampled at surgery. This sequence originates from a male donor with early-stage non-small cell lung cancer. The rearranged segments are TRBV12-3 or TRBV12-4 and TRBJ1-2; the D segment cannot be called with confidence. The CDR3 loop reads CASSLDGYYGYTF. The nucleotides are TGTGCCAGCAGTCTTGACGGATACTATGGCTACACCTTC.